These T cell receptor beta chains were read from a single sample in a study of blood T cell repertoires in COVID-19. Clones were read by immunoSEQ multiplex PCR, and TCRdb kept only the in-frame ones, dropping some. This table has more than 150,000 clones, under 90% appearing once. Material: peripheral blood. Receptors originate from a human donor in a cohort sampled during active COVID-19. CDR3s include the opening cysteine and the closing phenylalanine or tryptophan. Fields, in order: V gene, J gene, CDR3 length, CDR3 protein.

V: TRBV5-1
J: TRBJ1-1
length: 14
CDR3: CASSASGQFTEAFF

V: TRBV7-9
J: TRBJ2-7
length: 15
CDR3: CASSLPGWGGEEQYF

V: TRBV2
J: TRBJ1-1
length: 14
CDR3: CASSEGWESTEAFF

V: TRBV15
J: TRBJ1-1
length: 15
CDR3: CATSKNEGGNTEAFF

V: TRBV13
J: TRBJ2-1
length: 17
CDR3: CASSLGEFTGDYNEQFF

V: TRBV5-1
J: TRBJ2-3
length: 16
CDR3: CASSTYSGGAGDTQYF

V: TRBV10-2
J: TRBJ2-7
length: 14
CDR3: CASSELGAAYEQYF

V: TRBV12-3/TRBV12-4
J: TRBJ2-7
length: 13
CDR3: CASSRGLSYEQYF

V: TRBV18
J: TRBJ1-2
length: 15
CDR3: CASSPGGAVSYGYTF

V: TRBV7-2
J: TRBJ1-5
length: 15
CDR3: CASSLVAGEDQPQHF

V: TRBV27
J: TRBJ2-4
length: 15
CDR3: CASSPRREGLDIQYF

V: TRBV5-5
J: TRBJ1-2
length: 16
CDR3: CASSFGQSALRYGYTF

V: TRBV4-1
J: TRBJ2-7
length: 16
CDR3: CASSQEIDRASYEQYF

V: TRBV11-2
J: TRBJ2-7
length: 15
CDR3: CASSLRDYPSYEQYF

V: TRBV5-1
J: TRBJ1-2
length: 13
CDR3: CASSLEGQEGYTF

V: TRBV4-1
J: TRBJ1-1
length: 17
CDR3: CASSQGPNRIMNTEAFF

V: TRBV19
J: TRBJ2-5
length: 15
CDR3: CASSILQGRVETQYF

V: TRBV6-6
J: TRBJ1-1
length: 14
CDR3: CASSPPGGSTEAFF

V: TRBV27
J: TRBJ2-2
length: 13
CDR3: CASSYENTGELFF

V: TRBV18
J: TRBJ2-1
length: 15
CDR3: CASSSSGGAYNEQFF

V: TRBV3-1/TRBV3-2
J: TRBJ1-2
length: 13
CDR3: CASSPGGAGGYTF

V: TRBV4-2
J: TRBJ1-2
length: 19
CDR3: CASSQDLQDRATTNYGYTF

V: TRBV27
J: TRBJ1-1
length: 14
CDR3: CASSWTGMNTEAFF

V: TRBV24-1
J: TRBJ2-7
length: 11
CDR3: CAIRGAYEQYF

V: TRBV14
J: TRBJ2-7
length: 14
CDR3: CASSRTSGAYEQYF

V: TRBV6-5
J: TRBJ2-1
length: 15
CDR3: CASRKGLAGQNEQFF

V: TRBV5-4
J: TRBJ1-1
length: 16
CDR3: CASSPRVDRANTEAFF

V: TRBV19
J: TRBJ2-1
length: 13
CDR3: CASSIGLNNEQFF

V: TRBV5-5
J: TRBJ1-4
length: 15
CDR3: CASSLDSGGIEKLFF

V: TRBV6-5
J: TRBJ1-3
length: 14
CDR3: CASRPGFSGNTIYF

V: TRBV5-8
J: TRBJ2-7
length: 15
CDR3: CASRLTATSAYEQYF